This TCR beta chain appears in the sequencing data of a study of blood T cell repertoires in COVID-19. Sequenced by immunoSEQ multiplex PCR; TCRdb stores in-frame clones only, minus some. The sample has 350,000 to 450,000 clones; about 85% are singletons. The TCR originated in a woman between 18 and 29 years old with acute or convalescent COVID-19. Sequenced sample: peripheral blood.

The CDR3 DNA sequence: TGCAGCGGAATGACAGGGGGCGCCGGAGGCTACACCTTC. Translated, it gives CSGMTGGAGGYTF. The chain employs TRBV29-1 and TRBJ1-2, with 10 bases fitting TRBD1. V gave up 7 bases and J gave up 8 bases; unmatched junction bases: 10. The CDR3 loop spans 13 amino acids. Per the germline V gene, CDR1 is SQVTM and CDR2 is ANQGSEA.